This T cell receptor (beta chain) was captured by sequencing in a study of CD8 T cells in ankylosing spondylitis. Turning to this clonotype: Its matching antigen is unknown.

Germline-derived CDR1 and CDR2 are SGHTA and FQGNSA. Trimming took off 5 bases at V and 8 bases at J, with 21 bases between the two ends. The CDR3 consists of 15 residues. Study-wide results and limits: Some motif variants were previously reported in reactive arthritis synovial fluid and blood. Disease-associated clones were reportedly significantly overrepresented in matched ankylosing spondylitis synovial fluid. Disease-linked clones proved CD8+ and comparatively uncommon in peripheral blood. For ankylosing spondylitis blood, a TCR beta motif of several highly homologous variants appeared characteristic.

Construction of TCR beta libraries was performed using quantitative 5'-RACE with molecular barcodes. TCRdb fed the 5' RACE reads into MiXCR, producing one record per CDR3 protein. The sample lists about 800,000 distinct CDR3 sequences, around 11% occurring once. Material for sequencing was blood, either unsorted or a sorted T cell fraction (not recorded which). The gene calls are TRBV7-2 and TRBJ1-2; D is unclear. The clonotype comes from a male donor with ankylosing spondylitis. The CDR3 reads CASSHETSRASGYTF. The CDR3 bases are TGTGCCAGCAGCCACGAGACCTCGAGGGCGAGCGGCTACACCTTC.